Shown below are 26 T cell receptor gamma chains from a single sample sequenced in a study of gamma delta lymphoproliferative disorders and STAT genes. Sequencing used genomic DNA taken from PBMCs of patients and controls. TCRdb fed the multiplex PCR reads into CATT to redo clone calling. The sample has hundreds of gamma-chain clones, about 15% seen once. Source material: blood. These receptors came from a human donor in good health.

On this clone itself: Because the CDR3's place on the DNA is in doubt, the DNA is left out and the CDR3 is given as listed by TCRdb. With the J gene uncalled, the V gene is TRGV11. TRGV11 is an open reading frame, and its role is uncertain. The CDR3 is made up of 13 amino acids, end residues included. This CDR3 is CTTVPAAYYKKLF.

By share of the sample, this clone is large. Other DNA sequences from this sample encode an identical CDR3 as well. The rearrangement joins TRGV2 to TRGJP1. As TCRdb names no J gene, one was assigned here on the basis of a DNA match to germline. Germline-derived CDR1 and CDR2 are EGSNGY and YDSYNSKV. The CDR3 has 15 residues. Trimming at V came to 0 bases and at J to 1 base, leaving 2 bases not matched to a gene. DNA of the CDR3: TGTGCCACCTGGGACGGGCTTACCACTGGTTGGTTCAAGATATTT. Translating it yields CATWDGLTTGWFKIF.

This clone is large. V is TRGV9 and J is TRGJ1 or TRGJ2. TCRdb records no J gene; here it was assigned by comparing the DNA to germline. The germline V gene has CDR1 GITISATS and CDR2 ISYDGTV (reference sequence). This CDR3 region has 13 residues. The V and J ends lost 1 base and 5 bases, in that order; junction bases with no gene match: 5. CDR3 amino acids: CALWEVLDYKKLF. CDR3 nucleotides: TGTGCCTTGTGGGAGGTTTTAGATTATAAGAAACTCTTT.

Sample share makes this clone medium-sized. The gene calls are TRGV10 and TRGJ1 or TRGJ2. Germline matching of the DNA provided the J gene here, since TCRdb leaves it blank. TRGV10 is noted as an ORF with a role that remains uncertain. V was pared by 8 bases and J by 3 bases, with 17 bases of the junction left unmatched. The CDR3 extends over 16 amino acids. CDR3 DNA: TGTGCTGCGTGGGATTCTCCAAAGACCCTTTATTATAAGAAACTCTTT. Its translation: CAAWDSPKTLYYKKLF.

The chain combines TRGV8 with TRGJ1 or TRGJ2. In the absence of a J gene in TCRdb, the DNA was matched to germline to assign it here. There are 13 residues in the CDR3. The ends lost 9 bases at V and 2 bases at J; junction bases unmatched: 10. The germline CDR1 and CDR2 sequences are VENAVY and YDSYNSRV. Here the CDR3 reads CATGAWDYYKKLF. CDR3 in DNA: TGTGCCACCGGCGCATGGGATTATTATAAGAAACTCTTT.

This clone is judged large (0.1 to 1%). The CDR3 DNA reads as TGTGCTGCGTGGGATTTTGCGGGCTGCACTGGTTGGTTCAAGATATTT. Translation: CAAWDFAGCTGWFKIF. J is TRGJP1 and V is TRGV10. Here the J gene was assigned by germline matching of the DNA, as TCRdb has none. TRGV10 is given ORF status, its function remaining uncertain. The CDR3 runs 16 residues. V was clipped by 8 bases and J by 4 bases; unmatched bases: 14.

This clone is classed as medium-sized. The rearrangement joins TRGV9 to TRGJ1 or TRGJ2. No J gene is reported in TCRdb; it was inferred here by comparing the DNA with germline. Germline V lookup: CDR1 GITISATS, CDR2 ISYDGTV (reference sequence). This CDR3 comprises 13 residues. Trimming cost V 11 bases and J 2 bases; bases outside gene matches: 12. This chain's CDR3 is CASPKGDYYKKLF. The CDR3 DNA follows: TGTGCCTCGCCTAAAGGGGATTATTATAAGAAACTCTTT.

This clone appeared a few times. The protein TCRdb lists belongs to a much larger clone and differs from this DNA's translation at residue 5, which points to a read error; the protein shown is made from the DNA. This chain uses TRGV10 with TRGJ1 or TRGJ2. The J gene is absent in TCRdb and was assigned here via DNA matching to germline. TRGV10 is an ORF; its function is uncertain. This CDR3 region has 11 residues. V shed 8 bases and J 5 bases; nucleotides not matched to a gene: 4. CDR3 DNA: TGTGCTGCGTGGGGGGATTATAAGAAACTCTTT. This sequence encodes CAAWGDYKKLF.

This clone qualifies as medium-sized. Other DNA sequences in the same sample also yield this CDR3. This CDR3 reads CALWEVRYKKLF. CDR3 DNA: TGTGCCTTGTGGGAGGTGCGTTATAAGAAACTCTTT. The V gene is TRGV9, the J gene TRGJ1 or TRGJ2. TCRdb carries no J gene annotation; the J gene was assigned here by matching the DNA with germline. There are 12 residues in the CDR3. The germline V gene has CDR1 GITISATS and CDR2 ISYDGTV (reference sequence). The junction had 2 bases not matched to a gene; V was cut back by 0 bases and J by 6 bases.

This chain links TRGV10 with TRGJP1. No J gene is reported in TCRdb; it was inferred here by comparing the DNA with germline. TRGV10 is treated as an ORF (open reading frame) with a function not yet certain. J was trimmed by 7 bases and V by 8 bases; bases with no gene match: 5. CDR3 size: 12 residues. The CDR3 bases are TGTGCTGCGTGGGGAGGTGGTTGGTTCAAGATATTT. Encoded protein: CAAWGGGWFKIF.

V is TRGV4 and J is TRGJ1 or TRGJ2. TCRdb supplies no J gene; here it was assigned by aligning the nucleotide sequence to germline. Germline V gene data show CDR1 as EGSTGY and CDR2 as YDSYTSSV. The CDR3 contains 13 residues. Trimming cost V 0 bases and J 11 bases; bases outside gene matches: 10. This chain's CDR3 is CATWDGRQKEKLF. The DNA for the CDR3 is TGTGCCACCTGGGATGGGCGACAGAAGGAGAAACTCTTT.

This clone is judged large (0.1 to 1%). J is TRGJ1 or TRGJ2 and V is TRGV10. The J gene, missing from TCRdb, was assigned here through DNA to germline matching. TRGV10 carries the ORF label, with uncertain function. The ends lost 8 bases at V and 0 bases at J; junction bases unmatched: 8. CDR3 length equals 14 residues. The CDR3 coding sequence is TGTGCTGCGTGGGATTATAAGAATTATTATAAGAAACTCTTT. This codes for CAAWDYKNYYKKLF.

This clone is large by share. The gene calls are TRGV10 and TRGJ1 or TRGJ2. In the absence of a J gene in TCRdb, the DNA was matched to germline to assign it here. TRGV10 is reported as an ORF; its role is uncertain. The CDR3 extends over 12 amino acids. Germline trimming cut 8 bases from V and 9 bases from J; bases unmatched to any gene: 11. The CDR3 bases are TGTGCTGCGTGGGATAGGAAAAGTAAGAAACTCTTT. Translating gives CAAWDRKSKKLF.

By frequency in the sample, this clone is hyperexpanded. The chain couples TRGV2 to TRGJ1 or TRGJ2. The J gene is absent in TCRdb and was assigned here via DNA matching to germline. This CDR3 has 15 residues. V lost 0 bases and J lost 0; bases outside the gene matches: 5. Germline V lookup: CDR1 EGSNGY, CDR2 YDSYNSKV. The CDR3 is CATWDGPPNYYKKLF. Here the CDR3 DNA reads TGTGCCACCTGGGACGGGCCCCCGAATTATTATAAGAAACTCTTT.

Relative to its sample, this clone is large. The CDR3 spells CATWDGPCSDWIKTF. CDR3 DNA: TGTGCCACCTGGGACGGGCCGTGTAGTGATTGGATCAAGACGTTT. The rearrangement joins TRGV2 to TRGJP2. Germline matching of the DNA provided the J gene here, since TCRdb leaves it blank. With V trimmed by 0 bases and J by 3 bases, 4 bases remained unmatched. The CDR3 runs to 15 residues. Germline CDR1 reads EGSNGY; CDR2 reads YDSYNSKV.

This clone counts as medium-sized. This chain connects TRGV2 to TRGJ1 or TRGJ2. Matching the DNA to germline supplied the J gene, which TCRdb does not give. V gave up 1 base and J gave up 12 bases; unmatched junction bases: 6. CDR1 EGSNGY and CDR2 YDSYNSKV come from the germline V gene. The length of the CDR3 is 11 residues. CDR3 DNA: TGTGCCACCTGGGACGGATTTGGGAAACTCTTT. This codes for CATWDGFGKLF.

A word on this clone: The DNA is omitted, as the CDR3 cannot be located on it reliably, and the CDR3 follows TCRdb's listing. J gene calling gave no result, while the V gene is TRGV9. The germline V gene encodes CDR1 GITISATS and CDR2 ISYDGTV (reference sequence). The CDR3 extends over 18 residues, inclusive of both ends. CDR3 amino acids: CALWEVLIRNSLAVEQHF.

Comment on this clone: Relative to the germline gene, one junction end is altered; a read error may explain this. V gene TRGV10 combines with J gene TRGJ1 or TRGJ2. TCRdb gives no J gene; it was assigned here by matching the DNA to germline. TRGV10 belongs to the ORF category, with a function that is uncertain. CDR3 length: 11 residues. In DNA, the CDR3 is TGCGCGGGATCTAATTATTATAAGAAACTCTTT. Protein product: CAGSNYYKKLF.

By proportion, this clone is large. The chain links TRGV8 to TRGJP2. The J gene is not listed in TCRdb, so it was assigned here from a DNA match to germline. CDR3 length: 16 residues. J gave up 5 bases and V 1 base, and 10 bases lay outside the gene matches. Germline lookup yields CDR1 VENAVY and CDR2 YDSYNSRV. CDR3 sequence reads: CATWDREGRSDWIKTF. CDR3 DNA sequence: TGTGCCACCTGGGATAGAGAGGGTAGGAGTGATTGGATCAAGACGTTT.

V is TRGV8 and J is TRGJ1 or TRGJ2. Here the J gene was assigned by germline matching of the DNA, as TCRdb has none. The CDR3 contains 10 residues. Germline CDR1 VENAVY, CDR2 YDSYNSRV. Germline trimming cut 3 bases from V and 10 bases from J; bases unmatched to any gene: 3. CDR3 loop: CATWDPKKLF. As DNA, the CDR3 is TGTGCCACCTGGGATCCCAAGAAACTCTTT.

In its sample, this clone ranks as large. The chain links TRGV10 to TRGJ1 or TRGJ2. Germline matching of the DNA provided the J gene here, since TCRdb leaves it blank. TRGV10 is recorded as an ORF, its role being uncertain. J was trimmed by 0 bases and V by 8 bases; bases with no gene match: 8. There are 14 residues in the CDR3. The CDR3 is CAAWDYGNYYKKLF. CDR3 nucleotides: TGTGCTGCGTGGGATTACGGGAATTATTATAAGAAACTCTTT.

This rearrangement joins TRGV4 to TRGJ1 or TRGJ2. TCRdb does not report a J gene; here it was assigned by matching the DNA to germline references. From germline, CDR1 is EGSTGY and CDR2 YDSYTSSV. J lost 6 bases, V lost 5 bases, and 7 bases had no gene match. The CDR3 covers 12 residues. This CDR3 reads CATWVTVYKKLF. In DNA, the CDR3 is TGTGCCACCTGGGTTACCGTTTATAAGAAACTCTTT.

Relative to its sample, this clone is large. The chain links TRGV10 to TRGJ1 or TRGJ2. No J gene is reported in TCRdb; it was inferred here by comparing the DNA with germline. Being an ORF, TRGV10 has a function that is uncertain. Trimming took 8 bases from V and 7 from J; bases not matched to a gene: 12. The CDR3 spans 13 residues. The CDR3 loop is CAAWDSGRYKKLF. CDR3 nucleotides: TGTGCTGCGTGGGATTCGGGAAGGTATAAGAAACTCTTT.

This clone qualifies as large. The chain links TRGV4 to TRGJ1 or TRGJ2. TCRdb records no J gene; here it was assigned by comparing the DNA to germline. The CDR3 has 18 amino acids. V shed 5 bases, J shed 2 bases, and the junction held 21 bases outside the gene matches. Germline-derived CDR1 and CDR2 are EGSTGY and YDSYTSSV. CDR3 nucleotide sequence: TGTGCCACCTGGGCACCGTATAAACAGGGGGACCATTATTATAAGAAACTCTTT. This encodes CATWAPYKQGDHYYKKLF.

This clone is labeled large. DNA of the CDR3: TGTGCCTGCTGGATTAGGCACGTTAAGAACTCAGATAATTATTATAAGAAACTCTTT. Translating gives CACWIRHVKNSDNYYKKLF. The chain joins TRGV11 to TRGJ1 or TRGJ2. The J gene was missing in TCRdb and was found by matching the end of the DNA to germline. TRGV11 is an ORF for which the function is uncertain. This CDR3 spans 19 amino acids. Losses at the gene ends were 0 bases for V and 1 base for J; bases not matched to a gene: 15.

Sample share makes this clone medium-sized. The DNA is omitted, as the CDR3 cannot be located on it reliably, and the CDR3 follows TCRdb's listing. The V gene reported is TRGV11; the J gene is uncalled. TRGV11 is an ORF, with its function uncertain. The CDR3 length equals 17 residues, ends included. CDR3 loop: CTTVPAGLAHGGYKKLF.